Presented here are 27 T cell receptor beta chains from one specimen sequenced in a study of shared clonotypes between healthy human individuals. TCRdb's copy holds only in-frame clones and misses some; the assay was immunoSEQ multiplex PCR. The table includes about 2.3 million clones, 85% to 95% detected once. The sample comprised naive CD4+ T cells from PBMCs. Subset denoted: CD45RA+ positively selected. The origin of the receptors is a man aged 18 to 30 in good health. Some clones in this sample may be carry-over from other donors' samples.

V gene TRBV6-5 combines with J gene TRBJ2-7; TRBD2 agrees at 8 bases. The V and J ends lost 6 bases and 6 bases, in that order; junction bases with no gene match: 13. From germline, CDR1 is MNHEY and CDR2 SVGAGI. The CDR3 consists of 15 residues. The CDR3 bases are TGTGCCAGCAGAATCCGACCAGCGGGAGAGGGCGAGCAGTACTTC. Translated: CASRIRPAGEGEQYF.

This chain connects TRBV19 to TRBJ2-5, with 11 nucleotides matching TRBD2. The CDR3 has 17 residues. V dropped 2 bases and J dropped 5; count of bases not matched to a gene: 10. Germline values: CDR1 LNHDA, CDR2 SQIVND (reference sequence). The CDR3 here is CASSILPLAGEIETQYF. CDR3 in DNA: TGTGCCAGTAGTATACTACCACTAGCGGGAGAAATTGAGACCCAGTACTTC.

The chain combines TRBV5-1 with TRBJ2-1; unclear D gene. Trimming stripped 4 bases from V and 0 bases from J, with 8 bases between. This CDR3 contains 14 residues. The germline CDR1 and CDR2 sequences are SGHRS and YFSETQ. CDR3 coding DNA: TGCGCCAGCAGCGGGCTCCTCTCCTACAATGAGCAGTTCTTC. Residues: CASSGLLSYNEQFF.

This clone came up once. The chain is built from TRBV7-2 and TRBJ2-7; 14 bases fit TRBD2. Germline loops: CDR1 SGHTA, CDR2 FQGNSA. The CDR3 is 15 residues long. The V segment lost 5 bases and the J segment 5 bases; nucleotides outside the gene matches: 5. The CDR3 coding sequence is TGTGCCAGCAGCGCCCGACTAGCGGGAGGGCACGAGCAGTACTTC. Its protein is CASSARLAGGHEQYF.

The chain employs TRBV5-6 and TRBJ2-1; 11 bases map to TRBD2. The germline V gene has CDR1 SGHDT and CDR2 YYEEEE. The CDR3 runs to 15 residues. V lost 4 bases to trimming and J lost 5 bases; unmatched junction nucleotides: 5. This chain's CDR3 is CASSKGLAADNEQFF. The CDR3 coding sequence is TGTGCCAGCAGCAAGGGACTAGCGGCTGACAATGAGCAGTTCTTC.

With regard to this clone: Other DNA sequences of this sample code for an identical CDR3. This chain uses TRBV9 with TRBJ2-2, with D hard to call. The CDR3 has 15 amino acids. V was cut by 0 bases and J by 2 bases, with 8 bases left in between. The germline gives CDR1 SGDLS, CDR2 YYNGEE. The CDR3 protein is CASSVEGTNTGELFF. The CDR3 nucleotides are TGTGCCAGCAGCGTAGAGGGAACCAACACCGGGGAGCTGTTTTTT.

The genes are TRBV5-4 and TRBJ2-3; no firm D call. Germline assignment: CDR1 SGHNT and CDR2 YYREEE (reference sequence). The CDR3 sequence is 14 residues long. V was clipped by 5 bases and J by 2 bases, with 12 bases between them. The CDR3 DNA reads as TGTGCCAGCAGATCTGAAACGTTCACAGATACGCAGTATTTT. It specifies CASRSETFTDTQYF.

A word on this clone: Other nucleotide sequences from this sample produce the same CDR3. V is TRBV28 and J is TRBJ1-5; tentatively, D is TRBD1 (5 bases). CDR3 size: 14 residues. Germline V gene data show CDR1 as MDHEN and CDR2 as SYDVKM. Trimming left V 3 bases short and J 4 bases short, with 10 bases between. The CDR3, as DNA: TGTGCCAGCAGTTTGGGGCAGGCGAATCAGCCCCAGCATTTT. It specifies CASSLGQANQPQHF.

CDR3 in DNA: TGTGCCAGCAGCTTAATTGGGGGAGAGGGCTACGAGCAGTACTTC. Protein product: CASSLIGGEGYEQYF. V usage is TRBV7-2 and J usage is TRBJ2-7, with D perhaps being TRBD1 or TRBD2 (5 bases each). From germline, CDR1 is SGHTA and CDR2 FQGNSA. This CDR3 region has 15 residues. Trimming took off 2 bases at V and 3 bases at J, with 14 bases between the two ends.

This clone was recorded once. This chain connects TRBV5-1 to TRBJ2-5; D possibly corresponds to TRBD1 (6 bases). Gene TRBJ2-7 matches the end of the DNA better, so the J call may be wrong. Germline V gives CDR1 SGHRS, CDR2 YFSETQ. The CDR3 extends over 14 amino acids. The CDR3 DNA follows: TGCGCCAGCAGCAGTGGGGGCAACGCCTACGAGCAGTACTTC. Encoded protein: CASSSGGNAYEQYF.

The chain couples TRBV5-6 to TRBJ1-1, with 10 bases aligning to TRBD1. Germline-derived CDR1 and CDR2 are SGHDT and YYEEEE. The V segment lost 4 bases and the J segment 10 bases; nucleotides outside the gene matches: 10. This CDR3 has 14 amino acids. The CDR3: CASSRSTGGWGAFF. CDR3 in DNA: TGTGCCAGCAGCCGATCGACAGGGGGCTGGGGAGCTTTCTTT.

On this clone: At the DNA level, this CDR3 is encoded by other sequences in the same sample as well. This sequence joins TRBV5-1 and TRBJ2-7; 7 bases line up with TRBD2. From germline, CDR1 is SGHRS and CDR2 YFSETQ. CDR3 length equals 14 residues. V trimming: 4 bases; J trimming: 1 base; junction bases outside the gene matches: 5. The CDR3 bases are TGCGCCAGCAGCCCCGAGGGACTATCCTACGAGCAGTACTTC. Amino acids: CASSPEGLSYEQYF.

The J gene is TRBJ2-1, the V gene TRBV5-1; TRBD1 matches 8 bases. The germline CDR1 and CDR2 sequences are SGHRS and YFSETQ. This CDR3 spans 14 amino acids. V lost 1 base to trimming and J lost 7 bases; unmatched junction nucleotides: 4. This CDR3 reads CASSLTGGQNEQFF. DNA of the CDR3: TGCGCCAGCAGCTTGACAGGGGGACAAAATGAGCAGTTCTTC.

The rearrangement joins TRBV28 to TRBJ2-4, with D perhaps given as TRBD1 or TRBD2 (5 bases each). Germline-derived CDR1 and CDR2 are MDHEN and SYDVKM. The ends were cut back, 5 bases at V and 14 bases at J, with 19 bases in the middle. The CDR3 runs 13 residues. CDR3 in DNA: TGTGCCAGCAGTCCTCCTCCGGGGACCCGGGAGTACTTC. Protein: CASSPPPGTREYF. Full variable domain (missing parts from reference TRBV28 and TRBJ2-4): DVKVTQSSRYLVKRTGEKVFLECVQDMDHENMFWYRQDPGLGLRLIYFSYDVKMKEKGDIPEGYSVSREKKERFSLILESASTNQTSMYLCASSPPPGTREYFGAGTRLSVL.

The CDR3 DNA is TGTGCCATCAAGACAAGCGGGAGCACAGATACGCAGTATTTT. Translation: CAIKTSGSTDTQYF. This chain connects TRBV10-3 to TRBJ2-3; D possibly corresponds to TRBD2 (6 bases). Per germline, CDR1 ENHRY and CDR2 SYGVKD. This CDR3 is 14 amino acids long. V lost 7 bases to trimming and J lost 0 bases, with 11 bases between them.

The rearrangement links TRBV10-3 to TRBJ1-1; 10 bases match TRBD1. V gave up 2 bases and J gave up 5 bases; unmatched junction bases: 8. Germline values: CDR1 ENHRY, CDR2 SYGVKD. This CDR3 spans 16 amino acids. The CDR3 DNA sequence: TGTGCCATCAGTGAGAGACAGGGGGCCAAACGAACTGAAGCTTTCTTT. Translating it yields CAISERQGAKRTEAFF.

The rearrangement uses TRBV27 and TRBJ2-1; no clear D. Trimming left V 5 bases short and J 1 base short, with 15 bases between. The germline V gene has CDR1 MNHEY and CDR2 SMNVEV (reference sequence). The CDR3 length is 16 residues. The CDR3 nucleotides read TGTGCCAGCAGTCCAAGATACAAGTTGTCCTACAATGAGCAGTTCTTC. Translation gives CASSPRYKLSYNEQFF.

V gene TRBV7-8 combines with J gene TRBJ2-3; 8 bases align to TRBD2. This CDR3 has 16 residues. V lost 2 bases, J lost 3 bases, and 7 bases stayed unmatched. Germline CDR1 is SGHVS and CDR2 is FQNEAQ. CDR3 sequence reads: CASSLNPGRGTDTQYF. The CDR3 region has the DNA TGTGCCAGCAGCTTAAATCCCGGGAGGGGAACAGATACGCAGTATTTT.

The chain carries TRBV21-1 and TRBJ2-1; no check of the table's D call, TRBD1, against the DNA was made. TRBV21-1 is a documented pseudogene. The CDR3 runs 16 residues. The CDR3 DNA reads TGTGCCAGCAGCCCCGGTGAAGGGGTGGCCTACAATGAGCAGTTCTTC. Translation gives CASSPGEGVAYNEQFF.

The chain carries TRBV5-4 and TRBJ2-2; a possible D gene is TRBD2 (6 bases). The length of the CDR3 is 13 residues. V gave up 4 bases and J gave up 7 bases, with 11 bases separating them. From germline, CDR1 is SGHNT and CDR2 YYREEE (reference sequence). The CDR3 sequence: CASSPGLRGELFF. CDR3 DNA: TGTGCCAGCAGCCCAGGACTACGCGGGGAGCTGTTTTTT.

The V call is TRBV6-5, the J call TRBJ2-7; maybe TRBD2 (5 bases). CDR3 length: 13 residues. Germline assignment: CDR1 MNHEY and CDR2 SVGAGI. The V gene lost 7 bases and the J gene lost 4 bases, with 14 bases spanning the gap. The CDR3 spells CASTGPREYEQYF. DNA of the CDR3: TGTGCCAGCACCGGGCCGAGGGAATACGAGCAGTACTTC.

The CDR3 region has the DNA TGTGCCAGCTGGGACCCGGGGCACAATGAGCAGTTCTTC. It yields the protein CASWDPGHNEQFF. V gene TRBV6-5 combines with J gene TRBJ2-1, with D possibly called TRBD1 or TRBD2 (5 bases each). This CDR3 comprises 13 residues. Germline lookup yields CDR1 MNHEY and CDR2 SVGAGI. V was pared by 8 bases and J by 5 bases, with 13 bases between.

The chain employs TRBV9 and TRBJ1-2; D is possibly TRBD1 (6 bases). CDR3 length: 13 amino acids. CDR1 is SGDLS and CDR2 is YYNGEE in the germline V gene. Trimming left V 3 bases short and J 7 bases short, with 13 bases between. The CDR3 is CASSEAGVGGYTF. As DNA, the CDR3 is TGTGCCAGCAGCGAAGCAGGGGTCGGTGGCTACACCTTC.

The J gene is TRBJ1-1, the V gene TRBV30, with 9 nucleotides matching TRBD1. The trim removed 2 bases at V and 5 bases at J, leaving 15 bases unmatched. Germline assignment: CDR1 GTSNPN and CDR2 SVGIG (reference sequence). The CDR3 runs 17 residues. CDR3 sequence (DNA): TGTGCCTGGAGTCCCCGCTCCGCGCCGGGACAGGGAACTGAAGCTTTCTTT. This translates into CAWSPRSAPGQGTEAFF.

On this clone itself: At the DNA level, this CDR3 is encoded by other sequences in the same sample as well. The chain's CDR3 is CASSLLGAGANVLTF. The DNA for the CDR3 is TGTGCCAGCAGTTTATTGGGGGCCGGGGCCAACGTCCTGACTTTC. V gene TRBV28 combines with J gene TRBJ2-6, with D possibly matching TRBD1 (6 bases). CDR3 length: 15 amino acids. V was clipped by 1 base and J by 4 bases, with 8 bases between them. From germline, CDR1 is MDHEN and CDR2 SYDVKM. Full variable domain (rest looked up from reference TRBV28 and TRBJ2-6): DVKVTQSSRYLVKRTGEKVFLECVQDMDHENMFWYRQDPGLGLRLIYFSYDVKMKEKGDIPEGYSVSREKKERFSLILESASTNQTSMYLCASSLLGAGANVLTFGAGSRLTVL.

The V gene is TRBV7-6, the J gene TRBJ2-7; D assignment may be TRBD1 or TRBD2 (6 bases each). The germline V gene has CDR1 SGHVS and CDR2 FNYEAQ. The CDR3 loop spans 12 amino acids. V lost 4 bases, J lost 6 bases, and 10 bases lay in between. As DNA, the CDR3 is TGTGCCAGCAGCTCACAGGGACTCGAGCAGTACTTC. Amino acid sequence: CASSSQGLEQYF.

The rearrangement links TRBV11-3 to TRBJ1-3; TRBD1 matches at 7 bases. The ends lost 0 bases at V and 2 bases at J; junction bases unmatched: 1. Germline lookup yields CDR1 SGHNT and CDR2 YENEEA. The CDR3 length is 15 residues. CDR3 nucleotide sequence: TGTGCCAGCAGCTTAGACGGGACAGCTGGAAACACCATATATTTT. It codes for CASSLDGTAGNTIYF.